This T cell receptor (beta chain) was observed in a study of human T cells and chemical hapten exposure. The time point is: patch test 2, 6 weeks after DPC sensitization. Treatment described: therapeutic diphenylcyclopropenone sensitization with weekly scalp DPC. Patches went on only after blood had been drawn each time. This clonotype was recorded at least ten times. Its antigen is as yet unknown. As processed by the authors: Samples held a median of approximately 96,000 TCRs, range roughly 20,000–690,600. TCRdb redid the calling of the RACE reads with MiXCR, one entry per CDR3 protein. TCRdb's processing, not the authors', yielded these V and J calls. The sample holds 75,000 to 90,000 distinct CDR3 sequences, over 9.5% seen once. Findings and caveats of the study: No shift was seen in TCRs above 1 in 1000 frequency with DPC sensitization. Controls formed significantly fewer large CDR3 similarity clusters than expanded TCRs did.

The sample was whole blood, taken in connection with sensitization to the hapten diphenylcyclopropenone (DPC). This clonotype was obtained from a woman between 45 and 65 years old with alopecia areata. Some clones in this sample may be carry-over from other donors' samples.

In DNA form, the CDR3 reads TGCAGCGTTGTGGGCATCTTGGGGGTAAATGAGCAGTTCTTC. This sequence encodes CSVVGILGVNEQFF. V usage is TRBV29-1 and J usage is TRBJ2-1; the D call may be TRBD1 or TRBD2 (5 bases each). This CDR3 is built from 14 residues. V gave up 4 bases and J gave up 7 bases, with 17 bases separating them. Germline CDR1 is SQVTM and CDR2 is ANQGSEA.